The rows below give T cell receptor beta chains drawn from one sample of a study of neurological immune-mediated disorders. TCRdb used MiXCR to reprocess the 5' RACE reads, holding one entry per CDR3 protein. The table has approximately 65,000 distinct CDR3 sequences, around 4% seen once; the top ten hold about 2.6%. The sequencing input was PBMCs. These receptors were taken from a man aged 45 to 65 with multiple sclerosis. The CDR3 runs from the conserved cysteine through the conserved F or W. The D gene is left open where the match is weak. Only part of the rows carry a size: once, few, many, or a class if the clone is expanded.

TRBJ1-3 - many TRBV6-5 TGTGCCAGCAGTTACTCGAGTGGGACCAACTCTGGAAACACCATATATTTT CASSYSSGTNSGNTIYF
TRBJ1-5 - few TRBV15 TGTGCCACCAGCAGAGATCGGTTAAATCAGCCCCAGAATTTT CATSRDRLNQPQNF
TRBJ1-1 TRBD1 many TRBV6-6 TGTGCCAGCAGTTACTCCGCAGGGGGTACCGAAGCTTTCTTT CASSYSAGGTEAFF
TRBJ1-1 - many TRBV5-1 TGCGCCAGCAGCTTACGCCCAAGGGACACTGAAGCTTTCTTT CASSLRPRDTEAFF
TRBJ1-1 - - TRBV18 TGTGCCAGCTCACCTTCGACAGTGAACACTGAAGCTTTCTTT CASSPSTVNTEAFF
TRBJ1-1 - many TRBV27 TGTGCCAGCAGTACAAGACAAAACACTGAAGCTTTCTTT CASSTRQNTEAFF
TRBJ2-2 - many TRBV7-8 TGTGCCAGCAGCTTAACTGGGGCGGGAACCGGGGAGCTGTTTTTT CASSLTGAGTGELFF
TRBJ2-1 TRBD1 many TRBV12-3/TRBV12-4 TGTGCCAGCAGCCTCCCATGGCGGACAGGGTCCTATGAGCAGTTCTTC CASSLPWRTGSYEQFF
TRBJ2-1 - many TRBV28 TGTGCCAGCAGTTTAAGGCAGGAACGGATCAATGAGCAGTTCTTC CASSLRQERINEQFF
TRBJ2-3 - many TRBV18 TGTGCCAGCTCACCACTTCCGCGGGGGCCTGGCACAGATACGCAGTATTTT CASSPLPRGPGTDTQYF
TRBJ2-1 TRBD2 many TRBV20-1 TGCAGTGCCGACCTCATACAACGAGCGGGGATCACTTCAATTGAGCAGTTCTTC CSADLIQRAGITSIEQFF
TRBJ1-2 - many TRBV25-1 TGTGCCAGCAGTGAACCCGGCAGGCCCCACTATGGCTACACCTTC CASSEPGRPHYGYTF
TRBJ2-3 - many TRBV28 TGTGCCAGCAGTCCGGGGACTTACACAGATACGCAGTATTTT CASSPGTYTDTQYF
TRBJ1-4 - - TRBV2 TGTGCCAGCAGGGGGACGCATAGTACTGAAAAACTGTTTTTT CASRGTHSTEKLFF
TRBJ1-5 - - TRBV9 TGTGCCAGCAGCGTAGCCGGTCGGGAGCCCCAGAATTTT CASSVAGREPQNF
TRBJ1-2 - many TRBV27 TGTGCCAGCAGTTTAAAGGGGACGGGGAACTATGGCTACACCTTC CASSLKGTGNYGYTF
TRBJ1-5 - many TRBV24-1 TGTGCCATTAGAAAGGCTCAGCCCCAGCATTTT CAIRKAQPQHF
TRBJ1-1 - many TRBV27 TGTGCCAGCAAGCTGGGGGGGTTCATGAACACTGAAGCTTTCTTT CASKLGGFMNTEAFF
TRBJ2-2 - few TRBV18 TGTGCCAGCTCACAGGGACAAGGAGGCACCGGGGAGCTGTTTTTT CASSQGQGGTGELFF
TRBJ1-2 - many TRBV4-1 TGCGCCAGCAGCCCGCAAGGTGGGGCAGTCTATGGCTACACCTTC CASSPQGGAVYGYTF
TRBJ1-5 - many TRBV20-1 TGCAGTGCTACCGGACAGAATCAGCCCCAGCATTTT CSATGQNQPQHF
TRBJ2-3 TRBD1 many TRBV5-1 TGCGCCAGCAGTCCTGGGGGACAGATCACAGATACGCAGTATTTT CASSPGGQITDTQYF
TRBJ1-2 - many TRBV5-1 TGCGCCAGCAGCTTGTCCGGGGGAGACTATGGCTACACCTTC CASSLSGGDYGYTF
TRBJ1-1 TRBD1 many TRBV5-1 TGCGCCAGCAGCTTCGAGGGGACAGGGGGTGAAGCTTTCTTT CASSFEGTGGEAFF
TRBJ1-2 - many TRBV3-1 TGTGCCAGCAGACCACGGGCACACTATGGCTACACCTTC CASRPRAHYGYTF
TRBJ1-5 TRBD1 many TRBV5-6 TGTGCCAGCAGCACACGGACAGGGTTGAGCAATCAGCCCCAGCATTTT CASSTRTGLSNQPQHF
TRBJ2-1 TRBD2 many TRBV15 TGTGCCACCAGCAGAGGGGGGACTAGCGGATACAATGAGCAGTTCTTC CATSRGGTSGYNEQFF
TRBJ2-3 TRBD2 many TRBV2 TGTGCCAGCAGTGCGGAGCGGGGGGCCACAGATACGCAGTATTTT CASSAERGATDTQYF
TRBJ2-4 - many TRBV7-6 TGTGCCAGCAGCTCGGGGACCCCCATTCAGTACTTC CASSSGTPIQYF
TRBJ2-1 - many TRBV7-2 TGTGCCAGCAGCTTCGGACCTGAGCAGTTCTTC CASSFGPEQFF
TRBJ2-1 - many TRBV5-1 TGCGCCAGCAGCCCAACAGGGAGTTTGTGGGAGCAGTTCTTC CASSPTGSLWEQFF
TRBJ2-1 TRBD2 many TRBV28 TGTGCCAGCAGTTTCCAGGGACTAGTGGGGGGTTTCGATGAGCAGTTCTTC CASSFQGLVGGFDEQFF
TRBJ2-1 - many TRBV5-1 TGCGCCAGCAGCTTGGGGCTCGTCGGCAATGAGCAGTTCTTC CASSLGLVGNEQFF
TRBJ1-1 - many TRBV7-9 TGTGCCAGCTGTTCTTGGCGACAGTTGAACACTGAAGCTTTCTTT CASCSWRQLNTEAFF
TRBJ1-4 TRBD1 few TRBV20-1 TGCAGTGCTAGACTGGGACAGGGGAATGAAAAACTGTTTTTT CSARLGQGNEKLFF
TRBJ2-2 - few TRBV12-3/TRBV12-4 TGTGCCAGCAGCCGACAGGAGAACACCGGGGAGCTGTTTTTT CASSRQENTGELFF
TRBJ2-5 TRBD2 few TRBV15 TGTGCCACCAGCTGGACTAGCGGGGGGCCTGGGGAGACCCAGTACTTC CATSWTSGGPGETQYF
TRBJ2-5 - many TRBV14 TGTGCCAGCAGCCCGAGGACGGGGGTACTGGGCCAAGAGACCCAGTACTTC CASSPRTGVLGQETQYF
TRBJ2-7 - many TRBV5-1 TGCGCCAGCAGCAAGGACGTCTCCTACGAGCAGTACTTC CASSKDVSYEQYF
TRBJ1-2 - many TRBV20-1 TGCAGTGCTAGTAGGGTTAGGGGCTACACCTTC CSASRVRGYTF
TRBJ1-1 TRBD1 many TRBV4-3 TGCGCCAGCAGCCAAGATCGGTTACAGGGGTACACTGAAGCTTTCTTT CASSQDRLQGYTEAFF
TRBJ1-5 TRBD1 few TRBV5-5 TGTGCCAGCAGCTCGGATTCGGGAGGGGGCAGCAATCAGCCCCAGCATTTT CASSSDSGGGSNQPQHF
TRBJ2-1 TRBD2 many TRBV6-1 TGTGCCAGCAGACCGCTCCCCGGGACTAGTTACAATGAGCAGTTCTTC CASRPLPGTSYNEQFF
TRBJ1-2 - many TRBV10-3 TGTGCCATCAGTGAGTTGGTGGGGCGAGTCTATGGCTACACCTTC CAISELVGRVYGYTF
TRBJ2-3 - many TRBV12-3/TRBV12-4 TGTGCCAGCAGTTTAGTCCCAGTCCGGGGGCGCACAGATACGCAGTATTTT CASSLVPVRGRTDTQYF
TRBJ1-1 - many TRBV5-1 TGCGCCAGCAGCTTGCAGACAGACCCTCTGAACACTGAAGCTTTCTTT CASSLQTDPLNTEAFF
TRBJ2-3 TRBD2 once TRBV11-2 TGTGCCAGCAGCCCCCTGGGAGTTGCGGGGGAAGATACGCAGTATTTT CASSPLGVAGEDTQYF
TRBJ2-5 - many TRBV4-1 TGCGCCAGCAGCCGTAAACTAGATCTTGAGACCCAGTACTTC CASSRKLDLETQYF
TRBJ1-5 - many TRBV10-3 TGTGCCAGCGCGGGCAGGAATCAGCCCCAGCATTTT CASAGRNQPQHF
TRBJ2-3 TRBD2 many TRBV28 TGTGCCAGCAATCGATACCCGACTAGCGGGGGAAACACAGATACGCAGTATTTT CASNRYPTSGGNTDTQYF
TRBJ2-5 - many TRBV20-1 TGCAGTGCTAGAGATACGGGGTTGGCGGAAGAGACCCAGTACTTC CSARDTGLAEETQYF
TRBJ2-3 - many TRBV7-2 TGTGCCAGCAGCCTAAGAGCCGAAGATACGCAGTATTTT CASSLRAEDTQYF
TRBJ2-3 - many TRBV5-1 TGCGCCAGCAGTAGTGGAGGTGGAGATACGCAGTATTTT CASSSGGGDTQYF
TRBJ2-3 - many TRBV5-1 TGCGCCAGCAGCTTGACGTGGGATACGCAGTATTTT CASSLTWDTQYF
TRBJ1-2 - many TRBV6-6 TGTGCCAGCAGCGGGGCAGGGGCTTATGGCTACACCTTC CASSGAGAYGYTF
TRBJ2-1 - many TRBV7-2 TGTGCCAGCAGCTTAGAGGCTTTCGTGAGCTCCTACAATGAGCAGTTCTTC CASSLEAFVSSYNEQFF
TRBJ1-1 - many TRBV5-6 TGTGCCAGCAGCTTAGGCGGGCCGAATGTGAACACTGAAGCTTTCTTT CASSLGGPNVNTEAFF
TRBJ2-7 - many TRBV21-1 TGTGCCAGCACCACCCGGCACCGACCCGGCTACGAGCAGTACTTC CASTTRHRPGYEQYF
TRBJ2-4 - many TRBV15 TGTGCCACCAGCAGAGAGGGGAAAGCCAAAAACATTCAGTACTTC CATSREGKAKNIQYF
TRBJ2-7 - many TRBV6-5 TGTGCCAGCAGTTCAGGGACCTGGGAGCAGTACTTC CASSSGTWEQYF